This T cell receptor (beta chain) was obtained from a study of T cell changes during pregnancy in multiple sclerosis. Libraries were prepared by immunoSEQ multiplex PCR; TCRdb keeps only in-frame clonotypes and omits some of them. The data show nearly 40,000 clones, with almost 95% seen just once and less than 0.9% held by the top ten. The V segment lost 6 bases and the J segment 4 bases; nucleotides outside the gene matches: 5. The germline V gene has CDR1 MNHEY and CDR2 SMNVEV (reference sequence). The CDR3 contains 14 residues. The TCR sequence derives from a female donor with multiple sclerosis, enrolled in a pregnancy study. This chain joins TRBV27 and TRBJ2-2; 7 bases are a match to TRBD1. Sequenced here: CD4+ T cells from peripheral blood mononuclear cells, sampled before pregnancy. The CDR3 region has the DNA TGTGCCAGCAGACTTGACAGGGCCACCGGGGAGCTGTTTTTT. It specifies CASRLDRATGELFF.